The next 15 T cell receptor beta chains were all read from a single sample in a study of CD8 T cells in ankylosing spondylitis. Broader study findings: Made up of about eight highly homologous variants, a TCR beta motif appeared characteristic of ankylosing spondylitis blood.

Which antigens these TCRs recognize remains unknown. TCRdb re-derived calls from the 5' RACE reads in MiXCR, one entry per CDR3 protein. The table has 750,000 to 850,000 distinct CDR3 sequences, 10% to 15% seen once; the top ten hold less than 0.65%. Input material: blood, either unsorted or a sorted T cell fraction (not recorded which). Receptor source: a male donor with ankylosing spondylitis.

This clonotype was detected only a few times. The CDR3 spells CSARDMWRGSYEQYF. The CDR3 DNA reads TGCAGTGCTAGAGATATGTGGCGGGGCTCCTACGAGCAGTACTTC. This chain connects TRBV20-1 to TRBJ2-7; tentative D call: TRBD2 (6 bases). Germline CDR1 DFQATT, CDR2 SNEGSKA (reference sequence). Deletions cut 0 bases from V and 0 bases from J, with 12 bases between. This CDR3 is 15 amino acids long.

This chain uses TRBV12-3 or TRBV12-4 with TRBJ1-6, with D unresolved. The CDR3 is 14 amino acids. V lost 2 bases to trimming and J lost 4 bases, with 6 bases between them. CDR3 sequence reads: CASSLKRYNSPLHF. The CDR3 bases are TGTGCCAGCAGTTTAAAACGTTATAATTCACCCCTCCACTTT.

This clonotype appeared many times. As DNA, the CDR3 is TGCAGTGCTCGGCGCGAGACTGAAGCTTTCTTT. This encodes CSARRETEAFF. The genes are TRBV20-1 and TRBJ1-1; D gene unclear. CDR3 length: 11 residues. CDR1 is DFQATT, CDR2 SNEGSKA, per germline (reference sequence). V lost 5 bases to trimming and J lost 5 bases, with 9 bases between them.

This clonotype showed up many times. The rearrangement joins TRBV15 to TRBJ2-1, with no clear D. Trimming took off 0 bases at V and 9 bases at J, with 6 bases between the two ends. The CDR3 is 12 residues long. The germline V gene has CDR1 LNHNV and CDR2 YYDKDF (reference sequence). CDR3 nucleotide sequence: TGTGCCACCAGCAGAGATTACGGTGAGCAGTTCTTC. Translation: CATSRDYGEQFF.

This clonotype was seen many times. CDR3 nucleotide sequence: TGCAGTGCTATAGGGCTGGAAGAGACCCAGTACTTC. Amino acid sequence: CSAIGLEETQYF. V and J are TRBV20-1 and TRBJ2-5; unclear D gene. The CDR3 sequence is 12 residues long. V was cut by 4 bases and J by 3 bases, with 9 bases left in between. Germline V gene lookup returns CDR1 DFQATT and CDR2 SNEGSKA (reference sequence).

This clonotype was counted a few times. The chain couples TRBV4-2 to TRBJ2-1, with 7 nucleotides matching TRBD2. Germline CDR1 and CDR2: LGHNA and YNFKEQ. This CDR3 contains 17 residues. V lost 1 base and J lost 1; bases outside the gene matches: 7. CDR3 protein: CASSQVASGGSYNEQFF. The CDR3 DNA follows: TGTGCCAGCAGCCAAGTGGCTAGCGGAGGTTCCTACAATGAGCAGTTCTTC.

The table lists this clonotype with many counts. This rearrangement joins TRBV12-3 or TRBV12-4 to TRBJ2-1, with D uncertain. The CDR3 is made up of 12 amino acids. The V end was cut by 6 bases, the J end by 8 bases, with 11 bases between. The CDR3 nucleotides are TGTGCCAGCAGAGTAAGGTTGTATGAGCAGTTCTTC. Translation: CASRVRLYEQFF.

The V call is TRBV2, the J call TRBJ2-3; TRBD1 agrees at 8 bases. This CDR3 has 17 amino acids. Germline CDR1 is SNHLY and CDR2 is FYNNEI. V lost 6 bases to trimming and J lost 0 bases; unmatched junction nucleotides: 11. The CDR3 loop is CASSPHPDRDSTDTQYF. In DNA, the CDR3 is TGTGCCAGCAGCCCCCACCCGGACAGGGATAGCACAGATACGCAGTATTTT.

CDR3 residues: CASSLVTTGKNTGELFF. In DNA form, the CDR3 reads TGCGCCAGCAGCTTGGTTACGACAGGGAAAAACACCGGGGAGCTGTTTTTT. The chain links TRBV5-1 to TRBJ2-2; 7 bases fit TRBD1. From germline, CDR1 is SGHRS and CDR2 YFSETQ. The CDR3 is made up of 17 amino acids. Germline trimming cut 0 bases from V and 2 bases from J; bases unmatched to any gene: 7. The variable domain in full, completed from reference TRBV5-1 and TRBJ2-2, reads KAGVTQTPRYLIKTRGQQVTLSCSPISGHRSVSWYQQTPGQGLQFLFEYFSETQRNKGNFPGRFSGRQFSNSRSEMNVSTLELGDSALYLCASSLVTTGKNTGELFFGEGSRLTVL.

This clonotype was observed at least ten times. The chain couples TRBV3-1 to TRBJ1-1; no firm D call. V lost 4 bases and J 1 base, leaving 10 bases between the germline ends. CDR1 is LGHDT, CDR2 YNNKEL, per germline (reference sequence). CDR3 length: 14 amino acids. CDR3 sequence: CASSPTSGNTEAFF. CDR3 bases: TGTGCCAGCAGCCCGACCAGTGGGAACACTGAAGCTTTCTTT.

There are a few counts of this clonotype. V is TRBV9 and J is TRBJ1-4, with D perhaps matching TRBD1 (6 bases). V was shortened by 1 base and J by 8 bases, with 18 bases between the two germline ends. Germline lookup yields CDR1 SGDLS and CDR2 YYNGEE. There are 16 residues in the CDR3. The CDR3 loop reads CASSVNLGGGKEKLFF. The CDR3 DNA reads TGTGCCAGCAGCGTAAATTTAGGGGGAGGCAAGGAAAAACTGTTTTTT.

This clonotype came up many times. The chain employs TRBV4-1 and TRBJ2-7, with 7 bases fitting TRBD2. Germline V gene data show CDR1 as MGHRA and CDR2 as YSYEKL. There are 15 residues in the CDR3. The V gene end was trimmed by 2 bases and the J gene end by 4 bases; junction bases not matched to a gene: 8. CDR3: CASSQFGLVKYEQYF. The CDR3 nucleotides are TGCGCCAGCAGCCAATTCGGACTAGTCAAATACGAGCAGTACTTC.

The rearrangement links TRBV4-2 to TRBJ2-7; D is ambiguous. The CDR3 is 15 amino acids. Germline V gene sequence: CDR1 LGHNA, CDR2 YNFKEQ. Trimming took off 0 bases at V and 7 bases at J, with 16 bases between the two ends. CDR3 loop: CASSQDTTAGLEQYF. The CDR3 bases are TGTGCCAGCAGCCAAGATACAACAGCCGGTTTAGAGCAGTACTTC.

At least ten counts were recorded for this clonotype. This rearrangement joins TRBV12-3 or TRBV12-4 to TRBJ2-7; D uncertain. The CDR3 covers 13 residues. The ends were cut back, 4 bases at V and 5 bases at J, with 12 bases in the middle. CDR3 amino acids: CASSSYKRDEQYF. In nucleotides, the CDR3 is TGTGCCAGCAGTTCCTACAAAAGGGACGAGCAGTACTTC.

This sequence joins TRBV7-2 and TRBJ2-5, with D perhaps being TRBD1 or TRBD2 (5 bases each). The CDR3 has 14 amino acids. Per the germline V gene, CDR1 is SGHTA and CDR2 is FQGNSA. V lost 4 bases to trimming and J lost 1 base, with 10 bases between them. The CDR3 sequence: CASSSQRGQETQYF. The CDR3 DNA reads TGTGCCAGCAGCTCCCAGAGGGGCCAAGAGACCCAGTACTTC.